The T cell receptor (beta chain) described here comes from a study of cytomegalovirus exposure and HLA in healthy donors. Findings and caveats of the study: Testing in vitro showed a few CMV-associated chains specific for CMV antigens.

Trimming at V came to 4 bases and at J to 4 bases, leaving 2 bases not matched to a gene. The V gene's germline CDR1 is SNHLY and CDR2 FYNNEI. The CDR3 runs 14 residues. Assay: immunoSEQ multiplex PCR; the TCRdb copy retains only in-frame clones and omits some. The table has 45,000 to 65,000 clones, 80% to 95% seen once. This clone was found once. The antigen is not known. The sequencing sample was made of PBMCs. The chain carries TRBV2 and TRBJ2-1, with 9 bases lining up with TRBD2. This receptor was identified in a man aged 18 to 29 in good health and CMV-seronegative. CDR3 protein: CASSALAGYNEQFF. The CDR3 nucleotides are TGTGCCAGCAGTGCTCTAGCGGGATACAATGAGCAGTTCTTC.